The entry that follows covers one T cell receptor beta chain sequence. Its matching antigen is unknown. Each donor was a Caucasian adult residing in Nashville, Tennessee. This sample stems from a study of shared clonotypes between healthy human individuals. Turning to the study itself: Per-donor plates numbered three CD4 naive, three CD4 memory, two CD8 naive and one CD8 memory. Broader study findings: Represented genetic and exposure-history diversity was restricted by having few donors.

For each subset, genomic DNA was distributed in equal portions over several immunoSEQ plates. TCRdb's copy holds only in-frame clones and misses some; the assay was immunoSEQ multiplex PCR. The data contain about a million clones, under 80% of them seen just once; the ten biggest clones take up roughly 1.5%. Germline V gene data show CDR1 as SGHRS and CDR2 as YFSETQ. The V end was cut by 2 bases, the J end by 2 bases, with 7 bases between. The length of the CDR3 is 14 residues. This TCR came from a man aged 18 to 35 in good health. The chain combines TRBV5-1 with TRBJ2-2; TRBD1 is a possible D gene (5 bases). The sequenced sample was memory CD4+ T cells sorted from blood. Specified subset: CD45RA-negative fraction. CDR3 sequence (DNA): TGCGCCAGCAGCTTCCAGGGAAACACCGGGGAGCTGTTTTTT. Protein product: CASSFQGNTGELFF.